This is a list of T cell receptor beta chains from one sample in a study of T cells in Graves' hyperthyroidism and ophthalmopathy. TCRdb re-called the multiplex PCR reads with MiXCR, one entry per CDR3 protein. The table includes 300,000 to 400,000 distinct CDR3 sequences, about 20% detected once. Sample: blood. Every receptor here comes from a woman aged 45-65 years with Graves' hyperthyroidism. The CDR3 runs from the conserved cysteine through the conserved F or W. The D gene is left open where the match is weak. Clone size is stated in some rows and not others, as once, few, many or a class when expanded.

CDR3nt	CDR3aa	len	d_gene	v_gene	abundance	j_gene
TGTGCCAGCATTGCCCTCCCTATTTCCTACAATGAGCAGTTCTTC	CASIALPISYNEQFF	15	NA	TRBV6-1	NA	TRBJ2-1
TGTGCCAGCAGCCCGGCACAGGGGGCTCTTACTAATGAAAAACTGTTTTTT	CASSPAQGALTNEKLFF	17	TRBD1	TRBV4-2	NA	TRBJ1-4
TGCGCCAGCAGCCAAACGGACAGGAGAGCGGAGACCCAGTACTTC	CASSQTDRRAETQYF	15	TRBD1	TRBV5-1	few	TRBJ2-5
TGTGCCAGCAGCCGCGACGGACTAGCTGAGACCCAGTACTTC	CASSRDGLAETQYF	14	TRBD2	TRBV5-8	many	TRBJ2-5
TGTGCCAGCAGCTTTAGCGGGAGTCAGCAGGAGCAGTTCTTC	CASSFSGSQQEQFF	14	TRBD2	TRBV7-9	NA	TRBJ2-1
TGCGCCAGCAGCGGGGACTTCACGAGCTCTGGAAACACCATATATTTT	CASSGDFTSSGNTIYF	16	NA	TRBV5-1	few	TRBJ1-3
TGTGCCAGCAGTGAGGCCCGGGGTTGGCAAGAGACCCAGTACTTC	CASSEARGWQETQYF	15	NA	TRBV2	many	TRBJ2-5
TGCGCCAGCAGCTTGGAATTGGGCAGGGGGATCTACGAGCAGTACTTC	CASSLELGRGIYEQYF	16	TRBD1	TRBV5-1	NA	TRBJ2-7
TGTGCCAGCTCACAAGGGACAGGAAATGAGCAGTTCTTC	CASSQGTGNEQFF	13	TRBD1	TRBV18	many	TRBJ2-1
TGTGCCAGCAGCCAAAATCCCGGGTACGAGCAGTTCTTC	CASSQNPGYEQFF	13	NA	TRBV3-1	many	TRBJ2-1
TGTGCCAGCAGTTCAGAGGACCAAGAGACCCAGTACTTC	CASSSEDQETQYF	13	NA	TRBV12-3/TRBV12-4	few	TRBJ2-5
TGTGCCAGCAGTCAAGGAGTTCTCGAGACCCAGTACTTC	CASSQGVLETQYF	13	NA	TRBV9	NA	TRBJ2-5
TGCGCCAGCAGCTTGGCATCAACTAATGAAAAACTGTTTTTT	CASSLASTNEKLFF	14	NA	TRBV5-1	many	TRBJ1-4
TGTGCCAGCAGCTTAGGGACCACGAACACTGAAGCTTTCTTT	CASSLGTTNTEAFF	14	NA	TRBV7-3	few	TRBJ1-1
TGTGCCAGCGCTGGACAGGGGGCAACAGATACGCAGTATTTT	CASAGQGATDTQYF	14	TRBD1	TRBV12-3/TRBV12-4	NA	TRBJ2-3
TGTGCCAGCAATAGGGACAGCTCCTACGAGCAGTACTTC	CASNRDSSYEQYF	13	TRBD1	TRBV12-3/TRBV12-4	many	TRBJ2-7
TGTGCCAGCAGAGATAGCGACGGCAATGAGCAGTTCTTC	CASRDSDGNEQFF	13	NA	TRBV28	many	TRBJ2-1
TGTGCCAGCAGCCCGTTGCGGGGGGGCCCAGATACGCAGTATTTT	CASSPLRGGPDTQYF	15	TRBD2	TRBV9	NA	TRBJ2-3
TGTGCCTGGAGTGCCCCTTCCGGGACCCCAAGCTACGAGCAGTACTTC	CAWSAPSGTPSYEQYF	16	NA	TRBV30	NA	TRBJ2-7
TGTGCCAGCGTCGGGTCGGGACAGGGATATTACGAGCAGTACTTC	CASVGSGQGYYEQYF	15	TRBD1	TRBV28	NA	TRBJ2-7
TGTGCCAGCAGCTTGACAGGGAGAGCTTTCTTT	CASSLTGRAFF	11	TRBD1	TRBV7-2	many	TRBJ1-1
TGTGCCAGCAGTTCCACGCCGGGGTTAGCGGGAGGTAGGACCGGGGAGCTGTTTTTT	CASSSTPGLAGGRTGELFF	19	TRBD2	TRBV12-3/TRBV12-4	many	TRBJ2-2
TGCAGCGACGTTAGAGCCAGTATGGATGAGCAGTTCTTC	CSDVRASMDEQFF	13	NA	TRBV29-1	NA	TRBJ2-1
TGTGCCAGCACGACCCGGTCACAAGAGACCCAGTACTTC	CASTTRSQETQYF	13	NA	TRBV28	many	TRBJ2-5
TGCGCCAGCAGCTTGTGGTCCCCTGCCACTGAAGCTTTCTTT	CASSLWSPATEAFF	14	NA	TRBV5-1	many	TRBJ1-1
TGCGCCAGCAGTGAGTCCGAGAATTCACCCCTCCACTTT	CASSESENSPLHF	13	NA	TRBV10-2	NA	TRBJ1-6
TGCAGTGCCCGGACTAGCGGACAAGAGACCCAGTACTTC	CSARTSGQETQYF	13	TRBD2	TRBV20-1	many	TRBJ2-5
TGTGCCAGCAGTCGGGACCAGAGCTCCTACGAGCAGTACTTC	CASSRDQSSYEQYF	14	NA	TRBV6-1	NA	TRBJ2-7
TGTGCCAGCAGTTCTTTGCGGGGAGCCAAAAACATTCAGTACTTC	CASSSLRGAKNIQYF	15	NA	TRBV28	many	TRBJ2-4
TGCGCCAGCAGCCAAGATCTGGTCAGGGGGCCCTACGAGCAGTACTTC	CASSQDLVRGPYEQYF	16	TRBD1	TRBV11-2	NA	TRBJ2-7
TGTGCCAGCAGCCCGAATCCGCGGACTAGAGTCGCCGGGGAGCTGTTTTTT	CASSPNPRTRVAGELFF	17	TRBD2	TRBV3-1	many	TRBJ2-2
TGTGCCAGCTCACCACGAGACAGGGCTCCTAGCACAGATACGCAGTATTTT	CASSPRDRAPSTDTQYF	17	TRBD1	TRBV18	few	TRBJ2-3
TGTGCCAGCAGCCCAGCGGGAGGGCCGGGAGAGACCCAGTACTTC	CASSPAGGPGETQYF	15	TRBD2	TRBV7-3	NA	TRBJ2-5
TGTGCCACCAGCAGAATAGGTTCCGGGGAGCTGTTTTTT	CATSRIGSGELFF	13	NA	TRBV15	NA	TRBJ2-2
TGTGCCAGCAGCATACATTACCAAGGAGGCTACACCTTC	CASSIHYQGGYTF	13	NA	TRBV12-3/TRBV12-4	many	TRBJ1-2
TGTGCCAGCAGACCCCCTAGACGGGGCGCGAGCACTGAAGCTTTCTTT	CASRPPRRGASTEAFF	16	NA	TRBV27	many	TRBJ1-1
TGCGCCAGCAGCGCGACTAGTATCGCCTACAATGAGCAGTTCTTC	CASSATSIAYNEQFF	15	NA	TRBV5-1	few	TRBJ2-1
TGTGCCAGCAGTTTATCCCCAGGGGGCCCCATCTTTTCCTCCTACGAGCAGTACTTC	CASSLSPGGPIFSSYEQYF	19	TRBD1	TRBV28	many	TRBJ2-7
TGTGCCAGCAGTCCGGGGGGGAATAGCAATCAGCCCCAGCATTTT	CASSPGGNSNQPQHF	15	NA	TRBV28	few	TRBJ1-5
TGTGCCATCAGTGGGAGAGGGAACACTGAAGCTTTCTTT	CAISGRGNTEAFF	13	NA	TRBV10-3	many	TRBJ1-1